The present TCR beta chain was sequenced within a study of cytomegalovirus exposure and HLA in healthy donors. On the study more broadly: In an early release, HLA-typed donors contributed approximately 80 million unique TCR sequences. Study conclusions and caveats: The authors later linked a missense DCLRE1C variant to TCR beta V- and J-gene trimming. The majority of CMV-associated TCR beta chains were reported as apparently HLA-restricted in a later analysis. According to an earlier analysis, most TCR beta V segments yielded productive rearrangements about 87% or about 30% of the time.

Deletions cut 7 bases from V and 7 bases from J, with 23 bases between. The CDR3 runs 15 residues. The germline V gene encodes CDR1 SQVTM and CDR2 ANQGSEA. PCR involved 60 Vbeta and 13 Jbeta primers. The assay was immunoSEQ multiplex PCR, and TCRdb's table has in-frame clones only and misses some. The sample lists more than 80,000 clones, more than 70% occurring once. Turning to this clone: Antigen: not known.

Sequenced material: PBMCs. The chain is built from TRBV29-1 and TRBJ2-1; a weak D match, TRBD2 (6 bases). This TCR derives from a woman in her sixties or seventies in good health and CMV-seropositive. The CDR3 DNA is TGCAGCGGGGAGTCTGGGACTCGAGTGGCGAATGAGCAGTTCTTC. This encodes CSGESGTRVANEQFF.